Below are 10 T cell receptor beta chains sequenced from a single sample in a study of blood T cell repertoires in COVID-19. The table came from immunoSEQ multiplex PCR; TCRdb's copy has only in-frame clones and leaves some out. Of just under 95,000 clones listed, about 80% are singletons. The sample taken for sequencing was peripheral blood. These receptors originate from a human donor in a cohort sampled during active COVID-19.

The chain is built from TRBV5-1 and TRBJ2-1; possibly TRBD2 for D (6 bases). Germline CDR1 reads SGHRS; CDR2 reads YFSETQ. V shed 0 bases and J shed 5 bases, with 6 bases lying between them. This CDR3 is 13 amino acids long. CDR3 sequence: CASSLERDNEQFF. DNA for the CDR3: TGCGCCAGCAGCTTGGAGCGGGACAATGAGCAGTTCTTC. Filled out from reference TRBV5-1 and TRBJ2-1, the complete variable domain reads KAGVTQTPRYLIKTRGQQVTLSCSPISGHRSVSWYQQTPGQGLQFLFEYFSETQRNKGNFPGRFSGRQFSNSRSEMNVSTLELGDSALYLCASSLERDNEQFFGPGTRLTVL.

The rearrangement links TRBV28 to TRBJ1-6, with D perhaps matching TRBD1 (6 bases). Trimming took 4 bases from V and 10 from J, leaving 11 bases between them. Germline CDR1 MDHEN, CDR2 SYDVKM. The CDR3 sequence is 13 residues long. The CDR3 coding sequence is TGTGCCAGCAGTTCAGGGGTGAGGTCACCCCTCCACTTT. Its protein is CASSSGVRSPLHF.

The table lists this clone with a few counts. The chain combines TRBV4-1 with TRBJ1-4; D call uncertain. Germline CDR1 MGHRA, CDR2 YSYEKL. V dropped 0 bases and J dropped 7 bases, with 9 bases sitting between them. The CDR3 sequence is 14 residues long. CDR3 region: CASSQDFRSEKLFF. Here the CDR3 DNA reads TGCGCCAGCAGCCAAGATTTTCGGAGTGAAAAACTGTTTTTT.

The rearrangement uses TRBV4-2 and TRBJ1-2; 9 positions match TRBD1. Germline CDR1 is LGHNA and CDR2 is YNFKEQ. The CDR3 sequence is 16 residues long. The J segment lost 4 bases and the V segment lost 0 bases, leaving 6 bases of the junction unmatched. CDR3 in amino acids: CASSQETRQGGYGYTF. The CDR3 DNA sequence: TGTGCCAGCAGCCAAGAGACCCGACAGGGGGGCTATGGCTACACCTTC.

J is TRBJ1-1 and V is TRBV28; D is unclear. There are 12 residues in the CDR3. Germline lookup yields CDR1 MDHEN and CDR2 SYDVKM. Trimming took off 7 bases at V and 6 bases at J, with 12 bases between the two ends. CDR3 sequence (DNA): TGTGCCAGCATCCGCCGCGGCCCTGAAGCTTTCTTT. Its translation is CASIRRGPEAFF.

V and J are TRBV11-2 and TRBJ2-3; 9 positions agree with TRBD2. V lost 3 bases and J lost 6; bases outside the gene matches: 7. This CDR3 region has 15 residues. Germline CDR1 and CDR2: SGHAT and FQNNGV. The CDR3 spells CASSLAGGRWDTQYF. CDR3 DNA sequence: TGTGCCAGCAGCTTGGCGGGAGGGAGGTGGGATACGCAGTATTTT.

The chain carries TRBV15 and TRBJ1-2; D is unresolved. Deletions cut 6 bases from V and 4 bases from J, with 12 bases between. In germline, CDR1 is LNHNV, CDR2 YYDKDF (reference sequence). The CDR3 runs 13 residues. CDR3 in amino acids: CATREESSYGYTF. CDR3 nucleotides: TGTGCCACCAGAGAGGAGAGCAGCTATGGCTACACCTTC.

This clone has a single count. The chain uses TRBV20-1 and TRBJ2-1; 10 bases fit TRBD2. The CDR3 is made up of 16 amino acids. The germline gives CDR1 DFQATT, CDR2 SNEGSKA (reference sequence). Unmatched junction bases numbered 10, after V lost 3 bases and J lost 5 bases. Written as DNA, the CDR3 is TGCAGTGCTAGTGGGCTAGCGGGAGTTGGGCACAATGAGCAGTTCTTC. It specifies CSASGLAGVGHNEQFF.

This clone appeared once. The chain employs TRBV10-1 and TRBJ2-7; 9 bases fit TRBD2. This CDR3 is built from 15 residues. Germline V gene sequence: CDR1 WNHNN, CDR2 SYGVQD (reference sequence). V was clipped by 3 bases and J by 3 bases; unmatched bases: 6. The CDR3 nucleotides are TGCGCCAGCAGTGAATCTCTAGCGGGAATCTACGAGCAGTACTTC. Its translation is CASSESLAGIYEQYF.

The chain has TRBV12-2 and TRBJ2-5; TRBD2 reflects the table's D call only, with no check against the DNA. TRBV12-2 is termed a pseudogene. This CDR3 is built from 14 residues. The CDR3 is CASRLAGEAETQYF. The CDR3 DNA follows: TGTGCAAGTCGCTTGGCGGGAGAGGCTGAGACCCAGTACTTC.